What follows are 10 T cell receptor beta chains derived from one specimen sequenced in a study of OX40 agonist ivuxolimab in advanced cancers. The assay was immunoSEQ multiplex PCR, and TCRdb's table has in-frame clones only and misses some. The sample lists 40,000 to 50,000 clones, roughly 82% occurring once. The material was CD4+ or CD8+ T cells sorted from blood, obtained in a trial of the OX40 agonist ivuxolimab. The receptors originated from an adult with an advanced solid tumor such as melanoma, head and neck, liver or kidney cancer.

The V gene is TRBV4-3, the J gene TRBJ2-7, with 7 positions matching TRBD2. Germline V gene data show CDR1 as LGHNA and CDR2 as YSLEER. The V segment lost 3 bases and the J segment 4 bases; nucleotides outside the gene matches: 12. There are 16 residues in the CDR3. For the CDR3, the DNA is TGCGCCAGCAGCCACGGGGGAGGGAGAGGCGATTACGAGCAGTACTTC. Protein: CASSHGGGRGDYEQYF.

Note on this clone: This same CDR3 is encoded by further DNA sequences in the sample. CDR3 protein: CASSFGETQYF. Written as DNA, the CDR3 is TGTGCCAGCAGCTTCGGAGAGACCCAGTACTTC. V is TRBV13 and J is TRBJ2-5; no reliable D call. CDR1 and CDR2 from the germline V gene are PRHDT and FYEKMQ (reference sequence). The CDR3 is 11 residues long. Trimming took off 3 bases at V and 4 bases at J, with 3 bases between the two ends.

This clone came up once. The rearrangement uses TRBV19 and TRBJ2-3; possible D gene TRBD2, 7 bases. The CDR3 consists of 15 residues. Germline CDR1 LNHDA, CDR2 SQIVND (reference sequence). Trimming stripped 10 bases from V and 5 bases from J, with 22 bases between. For the CDR3, the DNA is TGTGCCATCAAAGGCACCGGGGGGCCAGGAGATACGCAGTATTTT. It codes for CAIKGTGGPGDTQYF. Filled out from reference TRBV19 and TRBJ2-3, the complete variable domain reads DGGITQSPKYLFRKEGQNVTLSCEQNLNHDAMYWYRQDPGQGLRLIYYSQIVNDFQKGDIAEGYSVSREKKESFPLTVTSAQKNPTAFYLCAIKGTGGPGDTQYFGPGTRLTVL.

The chain recombines TRBV5-1 with TRBJ2-7; D might be TRBD1 (5 bases). Trimming pared 1 base from V and 3 bases from J, leaving 8 bases between. Germline CDR1 reads SGHRS; CDR2 reads YFSETQ. CDR3 length: 13 residues. CDR3 region: CASSLIDSYEQYF. CDR3 sequence (DNA): TGCGCCAGCAGCTTGATTGACAGCTACGAGCAGTACTTC.

Written as DNA, the CDR3 is TGTGCCAGCGGACGGGGGGCTAGCACAGATACGCAGTATTTT. This translates into CASGRGASTDTQYF. This chain connects TRBV9 to TRBJ2-3; D perhaps matches TRBD2 (7 bases). The V end lost 7 bases, the J end lost 0 bases, and 12 bases lay between the germline ends. Looked up from germline, CDR1 is SGDLS and CDR2 is YYNGEE. This CDR3 comprises 14 residues.

The gene calls are TRBV7-8 and TRBJ1-5; D possibly corresponds to TRBD1 (5 bases). CDR3 length: 13 residues. With 1 base removed from V and 7 bases from J, the gap between germline ends came to 8 bases. Germline V lookup: CDR1 SGHVS, CDR2 FQNEAQ. The CDR3, as DNA: TGTGCCAGCAGCTTAGGAGGGGACCAGCCCCAGCATTTT. This gives the protein CASSLGGDQPQHF. Filled out from reference TRBV7-8 and TRBJ1-5, the complete variable domain reads GAGVSQSPRYKVAKRGQDVALRCDPISGHVSLFWYQQALGQGPEFLTYFQNEAQLDKSGLPSDRFFAERPEGSVSTLKIQRTQQEDSAVYLCASSLGGDQPQHFGDGTRLSIL.

By sample fraction, this clone is medium-sized. The J gene is TRBJ2-5, the V gene TRBV30; 7 nucleotides line up with TRBD2. The length of the CDR3 is 12 residues. The V gene end was trimmed by 2 bases and the J gene end by 5 bases; junction bases not matched to a gene: 2. Germline V gene lookup returns CDR1 GTSNPN and CDR2 SVGIG (reference sequence). The CDR3 DNA reads as TGTGCCTGGAGTCTAGCGGCCGAGACCCAGTACTTC. Its protein product is CAWSLAAETQYF.

This chain links TRBV13 with TRBJ2-7, with 10 positions matching TRBD1. The CDR3 has 14 residues. The V segment lost 4 bases and the J segment 5 bases; nucleotides outside the gene matches: 5. Germline CDR1 and CDR2: PRHDT and FYEKMQ (reference sequence). The CDR3 DNA reads as TGTGCCAGCAGCTCGGGACAGGGGCGACACGAGCAGTACTTC. This sequence encodes CASSSGQGRHEQYF.

This clone has just a few counts. The chain couples TRBV4-2 to TRBJ2-7; tentative D call: TRBD1 (6 bases). This CDR3 has 15 amino acids. The germline V and J ends were trimmed by 0 bases and 4 bases, with 13 bases remaining between them. Germline lookup yields CDR1 LGHNA and CDR2 YNFKEQ. The CDR3 sequence is CASSQDQGSPYEQYF. Here the CDR3 DNA reads TGTGCCAGCAGCCAAGATCAGGGGTCTCCTTACGAGCAGTACTTC.

The chain combines TRBV6-1 with TRBJ1-5; the match to TRBD1 covers 7 bases. The CDR3 totals 14 residues. From germline, CDR1 is MNHNS and CDR2 SASEGT. After removal of 10 bases from V and 3 bases from J, the junction contained 9 bases not matched to a gene. CDR3 in amino acids: CATMEGAANQPQHF. The CDR3 nucleotides are TGTGCCACCATGGAGGGGGCCGCCAATCAGCCCCAGCATTTT.